This T cell receptor beta chain was observed in a study of cytomegalovirus exposure and HLA in healthy donors. Across the study: Unique TCRs numbering roughly 85 million, obtained from HLA-typed donors, made up an early data release.

PCR used 60 Vbeta primers and 13 Jbeta primers. Original methodology: Tens of millions of unique TCR beta chains, 9.5 million to 11 million of them shared, were counted by a later analysis. Measured with immunoSEQ multiplex PCR; TCRdb has only the in-frame clones, and not every one. V and J calls and clone size follow that table, whereas D and trimming were derived from the DNA. Counted here are some 150,000 clones, 81% occurring once; the ten biggest clones make up approximately 13%. The J segment lost 8 bases and the V segment lost 5 bases, leaving 5 bases of the junction unmatched. Germline V gives CDR1 MNHEY, CDR2 SMNVEV (reference sequence). This CDR3 contains 13 residues. Healthy individuals who donated bone marrow served as the donors. Study conclusions and caveats: Later analysis placed DRB1 highest and HLA-C lowest in TCR association rates, which differed by HLA locus.

Turning to this clone: Its antigen is not identified.

The rearrangement uses TRBV27 and TRBJ1-2; 10 positions match TRBD1. The sample taken for sequencing was PBMCs. The sequence came from a woman in her forties or fifties in good health and CMV-seronegative. The CDR3 sequence: CASSGTGVAGYTF. The CDR3 bases are TGTGCCAGCAGTGGGACAGGGGTGGCGGGCTACACCTTC.